The source of this TCR beta chain is a study of cytomegalovirus exposure and HLA in healthy donors. Germline trimming cut 3 bases from V and 7 bases from J; bases unmatched to any gene: 2. Per the germline V gene, CDR1 is GTSNPN and CDR2 is SVGIG (reference sequence). The CDR3 length is 13 residues. Use of 60 Vbeta and 13 Jbeta primers characterized the PCR. The method was immunoSEQ multiplex PCR; TCRdb's version includes in-frame clones alone and lacks a portion of them. The sample contains about 150,000 clones, over 70% of which appear only once. The sequencing sample was made of PBMCs. The chain is built from TRBV30 and TRBJ1-4, with 10 bases matching TRBD1. The sequence came from a man in his forties or fifties in good health and CMV-seropositive. The CDR3 protein is CAWSGQGVEKLFF. The CDR3 bases are TGTGCCTGGAGCGGACAGGGGGTTGAAAAACTGTTTTTT.